This TCR beta chain originates from a study of OX40 agonist ivuxolimab in advanced cancers. About the investigation overall: Ivuxolimab, which targeted the costimulatory receptor OX40 (CD134), was an agonistic, fully human IgG2 monoclonal antibody. The dose-escalation cohort was almost 85% male with a mean age of about 65 years, ranging from roughly 23 to 80. Three dose-escalation patients achieved partial responses, one with hepatocellular carcinoma and two with cutaneous melanoma. The purpose of peripheral TCRbeta sequencing was to test whether ivuxolimab changed TCR sequence diversity and led to clonal T-cell expansion. The monotherapy dose-escalation portion (N of about 47 patients) of the phase I ivuxolimab trial is reported in the paper. Prior anti-PD-1, anti-PD-L1 or anti-CTLA-4 therapy was permitted, and less than 45% of dose-escalation patients had received checkpoint inhibitors. Intravenous ivuxolimab was administered to patients every 2 weeks at six dose levels: 0.01, 0.1, 0.3, 1.5, 3 and 10 mg/kg. Of the 50 to 55 dose-escalation patients, hepatocellular carcinoma was present in about 20, melanoma in approximately 15, renal cell carcinoma in 9 and head and neck cancer in 9. Study-wide findings and limitations: In the 0.1-3.0 mg/kg groups, partial responders had among the lowest normalized peripheral clonal expansion, particularly in CD8+ T cells. Low levels of normalized T-cell clonal expansion were also seen in some nonresponding patients. Which antigens the clonally expanded peripheral T cells were specific for was not determined. After ivuxolimab, more expanded clones were found on average in CD8+ T cells than in CD4+ T cells. Clonal expansion of both CD4+ and CD8+ blood T cells was observed from baseline to week 6 at doses 0.1 to 3.0 mg/kg.

On this clone: No antigen is known for it. One base away there is no much larger clone; base qualities are not given.

To sequence the TCRbeta CDR3 region, genomic DNA was isolated from the sorted cells. The immunoSEQ Assay was used for sequencing of TCRbeta CDR3 regions. What TCRdb holds here is the immuneACCESS table cut down to in-frame rearrangements. Part of the clones is not present; checked against another copy, under half of the missing clones reflect an unresolved V gene, and the others are unexplained. Across this sample there are 90,000 to 100,000 clones, with 70% to 85% seen only once. The ten largest clonotypes hold more than 1.2% of the sample. CDR1 SGHTA and CDR2 FQGNSA were looked up in the germline V gene. The trim is 4 bases for V and 3 bases for J, with a gap of 12 bases between the germline ends. The CDR3 runs 15 amino acids, cysteine and phenylalanine included. CDR3 DNA is the only sequence kept; it has 45 bases, read in frame from the first base. The trial excluded patients who had a history of autoimmune disease or were on systemic immunosuppression. In every dose cohort, peripheral blood was drawn for TCR sequencing at baseline, cycle 4 day 1, and cycle 7 day 1. Samples were obtained from an open-label, multicenter, first-in-human phase I dose-escalation trial of ivuxolimab. The trial enrolled adults with locally advanced or metastatic head and neck squamous cell, hepatocellular, melanoma or renal cell carcinoma. Before TCR sequencing, CD4+ and CD8+ T cells were separately sorted from peripheral blood.

This clonotype originated in an adult with an advanced solid tumor such as melanoma, head and neck, liver or kidney cancer. This specimen consisted of CD4+ or CD8+ T cells sorted from blood, obtained in a trial of the OX40 agonist ivuxolimab. The sequence links TRBV7-2 to TRBJ1-4; D gene: possibly TRBD1, on 6 matching bases. The CDR3 loop reads CASSSTQGANEKLFF. The bases read TGTGCCAGCAGCTCCACACAGGGTGCTAATGAAAAACTGTTTTTT. The CDR3 plus the reference TRBV7-2 and TRBJ1-4 genes for the other parts give the full variable domain: GAGVSQSPSNKVTEKGKDVELRCDPISGHTALYWYRQSLGQGLEFLIYFQGNSAPDKSGLPSDRFSAERTGGSVSTLTIQRTQQEDSAVYLCASSSTQGANEKLFFGSGTQLSVL.